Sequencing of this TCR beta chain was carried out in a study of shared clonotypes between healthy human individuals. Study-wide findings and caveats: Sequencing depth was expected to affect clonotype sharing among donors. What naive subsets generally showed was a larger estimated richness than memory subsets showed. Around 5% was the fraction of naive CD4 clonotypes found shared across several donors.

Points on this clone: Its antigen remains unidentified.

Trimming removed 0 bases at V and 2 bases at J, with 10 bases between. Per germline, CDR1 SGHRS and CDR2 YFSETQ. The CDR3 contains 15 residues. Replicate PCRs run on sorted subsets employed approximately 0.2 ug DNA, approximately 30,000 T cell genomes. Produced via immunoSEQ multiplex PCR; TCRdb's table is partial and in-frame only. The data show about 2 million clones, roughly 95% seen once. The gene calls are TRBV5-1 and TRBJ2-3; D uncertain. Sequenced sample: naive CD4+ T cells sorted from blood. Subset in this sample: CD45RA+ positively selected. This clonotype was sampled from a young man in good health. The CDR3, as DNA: TGCGCCAGCAGCTTGGGACCCCGCTACACAGATACGCAGTATTTT. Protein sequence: CASSLGPRYTDTQYF.